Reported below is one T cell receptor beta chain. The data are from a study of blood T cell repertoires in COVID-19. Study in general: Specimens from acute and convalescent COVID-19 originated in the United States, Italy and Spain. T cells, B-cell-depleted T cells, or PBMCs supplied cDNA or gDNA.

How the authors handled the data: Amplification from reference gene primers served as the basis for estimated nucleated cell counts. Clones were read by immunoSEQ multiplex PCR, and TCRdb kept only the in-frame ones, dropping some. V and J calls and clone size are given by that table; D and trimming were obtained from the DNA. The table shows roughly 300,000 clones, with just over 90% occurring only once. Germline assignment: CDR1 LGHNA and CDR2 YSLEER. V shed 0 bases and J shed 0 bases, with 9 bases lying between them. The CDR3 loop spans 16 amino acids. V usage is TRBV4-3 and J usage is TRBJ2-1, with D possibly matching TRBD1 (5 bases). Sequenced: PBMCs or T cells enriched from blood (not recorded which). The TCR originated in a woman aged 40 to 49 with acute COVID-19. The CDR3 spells CASSQDGAFSYNEQFF. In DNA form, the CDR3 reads TGCGCCAGCAGCCAAGATGGGGCCTTCTCCTACAATGAGCAGTTCTTC.